A single sample gave rise to the 30 T cell receptor beta chains below, sequenced in a study of cytomegalovirus exposure and HLA in healthy donors. Primers: 60 Vbeta forward and 13 Jbeta reverse. Clones were read by immunoSEQ multiplex PCR, and TCRdb kept only the in-frame ones, dropping some. The table records around 150,000 clones, about 71% of them present only once. Sequenced sample: PBMCs. Every receptor here comes from a woman aged 25 to 39 in good health and CMV-seronegative.

This chain joins TRBV5-4 and TRBJ2-7; 11 bases fit TRBD2. Unmatched junction bases numbered 10, after V lost 4 bases and J lost 7 bases. Germline CDR1 and CDR2: SGHNT and YYREEE (reference sequence). This CDR3 spans 15 amino acids. This CDR3 reads CASSLKLAGAEEQYF. The CDR3 DNA is TGTGCCAGCAGCCTCAAACTAGCGGGGGCCGAGGAGCAGTACTTC. Full variable domain (remainder filled in from reference TRBV5-4 and TRBJ2-7): ETGVTQSPTHLIKTRGQQVTLRCSSQSGHNTVSWYQQALGQGPQFIFQYYREEENGRGNFPPRFSGLQFPNYSSELNVNALELDDSALYLCASSLKLAGAEEQYFGPGTRLTVT.

The V call is TRBV5-1, the J call TRBJ1-2; TRBD1 is a possible D gene (6 bases). Germline V gene lookup returns CDR1 SGHRS and CDR2 YFSETQ. Trimming left V 4 bases short and J 1 base short, with 17 bases between. The CDR3 runs 16 residues. CDR3 protein: CASSLIPTGINYGYTF. The CDR3 DNA reads TGCGCCAGCAGCCTAATACCCACAGGGATTAACTATGGCTACACCTTC. Full variable domain (rest looked up from reference TRBV5-1 and TRBJ1-2): KAGVTQTPRYLIKTRGQQVTLSCSPISGHRSVSWYQQTPGQGLQFLFEYFSETQRNKGNFPGRFSGRQFSNSRSEMNVSTLELGDSALYLCASSLIPTGINYGYTFGSGTRLTVV.

This clone was counted only a few times. This chain links TRBV4-2 with TRBJ2-6, with D possibly being TRBD2 (5 bases). Trimming cost V 1 base and J 2 bases, with 9 bases left between them. Germline V gene sequence: CDR1 LGHNA, CDR2 YNFKEQ. The CDR3 is 16 residues long. In DNA, the CDR3 is TGTGCCAGCAGCCAAGTTCTCGGGGCTGGGGCCAACGTCCTGACTTTC. This sequence encodes CASSQVLGAGANVLTF.

This chain uses TRBV9 with TRBJ1-1; TRBD1 matches 9 bases. The CDR3 runs 15 residues. Germline CDR1 and CDR2: SGDLS and YYNGEE. Losses at the gene ends were 4 bases for V and 1 base for J; bases not matched to a gene: 5. This chain's CDR3 is CASSFGQGQNTEAFF. In DNA form, the CDR3 reads TGTGCCAGCAGCTTTGGACAGGGGCAGAACACTGAAGCTTTCTTT.

V gene TRBV15 combines with J gene TRBJ2-5, with 8 bases aligning to TRBD1. V shed 0 bases, J shed 5 bases, and the junction held 8 bases outside the gene matches. CDR3 size: 16 residues. Germline CDR1 LNHNV, CDR2 YYDKDF (reference sequence). As DNA, the CDR3 is TGTGCCACCAGCAGAGATAGGAGACAGGGGTCGGAGACCCAGTACTTC. This translates into CATSRDRRQGSETQYF.

The chain combines TRBV7-8 with TRBJ1-4; D is unresolved. Germline V CDR1 and CDR2: SGHVS, FQNEAQ. The CDR3 extends over 12 amino acids. V was shortened by 5 bases and J by 8 bases, with 9 bases between the two germline ends. DNA of the CDR3: TGTGCCAGCAGCAAGACAACAGAAAAACTGTTTTTT. It is translated as CASSKTTEKLFF.

The chain carries TRBV7-2 and TRBJ1-5; possible D gene TRBD1, 6 bases. The CDR3 consists of 15 residues. The V end was cut by 1 base, the J end by 4 bases, with 11 bases between. Germline values: CDR1 SGHTA, CDR2 FQGNSA. The CDR3 reads CASSLGQGKNQPQHF. The CDR3 region has the DNA TGTGCCAGCAGCTTAGGTCAGGGGAAAAATCAGCCCCAGCATTTT. Supplemented by reference TRBV7-2 and TRBJ1-5, the full variable domain reads GAGVSQSPSNKVTEKGKDVELRCDPISGHTALYWYRQSLGQGLEFLIYFQGNSAPDKSGLPSDRFSAERTGGSVSTLTIQRTQQEDSAVYLCASSLGQGKNQPQHFGDGTRLSIL.

The rearrangement joins TRBV27 to TRBJ2-3; 12 positions match TRBD2. CDR1 and CDR2 (germline): MNHEY, SMNVEV (reference sequence). V was pared by 8 bases and J by 7 bases, with 13 bases of the junction left unmatched. The CDR3 has 16 amino acids. DNA of the CDR3: TGTGCCAGCGGACGATATCTAGCGGGAGGGCCTAATACGCAGTATTTT. Encoded protein: CASGRYLAGGPNTQYF.

V is TRBV5-1 and J is TRBJ2-7, with 7 bases that match TRBD1. This CDR3 spans 15 amino acids. The germline gives CDR1 SGHRS, CDR2 YFSETQ. V was clipped by 0 bases and J by 3 bases; unmatched bases: 6. In nucleotides, the CDR3 is TGCGCCAGCAGCTTGGACGGACAGGAGCTCTACGAGCAGTACTTC. Translation: CASSLDGQELYEQYF.

The rearrangement links TRBV27 to TRBJ2-2; 9 nucleotides match TRBD2. Germline CDR1 MNHEY, CDR2 SMNVEV (reference sequence). With V trimmed by 7 bases and J by 6 bases, 9 bases remained unmatched. This CDR3 has 15 residues. CDR3 sequence: CASIGLAGKAGELFF. CDR3 sequence (DNA): TGTGCCAGCATTGGCCTAGCGGGAAAAGCCGGGGAGCTGTTTTTT.

In nucleotides, the CDR3 is TGTGCCAGCAGCCCGGGGACTAGCGGGAGCAAGGATACGCAGTATTTT. Translated: CASSPGTSGSKDTQYF. The V and J genes are TRBV11-3 and TRBJ2-3, with TRBD2 matching over 14 bases. CDR1 SGHNT and CDR2 YENEEA come from the germline V gene. J was trimmed by 6 bases and V by 5 bases; bases with no gene match: 7. This CDR3 comprises 16 residues.

The rearrangement uses TRBV18 and TRBJ2-7; TRBD1 aligns across 9 bases. Per the germline V gene, CDR1 is KGHSH and CDR2 is LQKENI. This CDR3 has 15 residues. With V trimmed by 5 bases and J by 4 bases, 9 bases remained unmatched. The CDR3 loop is CASSDSGQGGYEQYF. The CDR3 nucleotides read TGTGCCAGCTCAGACTCGGGACAGGGCGGTTACGAGCAGTACTTC.

The chain uses TRBV23-1 and TRBJ1-5; TRBD1 matches 7 bases. TRBV23-1 is labeled an ORF, and its function is uncertain. V lost 7 bases to trimming and J lost 8 bases; unmatched junction nucleotides: 20. There are 17 residues in the CDR3. As DNA, the CDR3 is TGCGCCAGCACCCTCAGACAGGGAAAGGGGGTAGGGGAGCCCCAGCATTTT. As protein: CASTLRQGKGVGEPQHF.

The rearrangement uses TRBV14 and TRBJ2-5; unclear D gene. V lost 0 bases and J 5 bases, leaving 16 bases between the germline ends. The germline CDR1 and CDR2 sequences are SGHDN and FVKESK. The CDR3 has 16 amino acids. The DNA for the CDR3 is TGTGCCAGCAGCCAAGATCTCTCTGGTCTCGGTGAGACCCAGTACTTC. Its protein product is CASSQDLSGLGETQYF.

This rearrangement joins TRBV4-2 to TRBJ1-5; 8 bases fit TRBD1. CDR3 length: 14 residues. V dropped 1 base and J dropped 7; count of bases not matched to a gene: 3. The germline CDR1 and CDR2 sequences are LGHNA and YNFKEQ. The CDR3 coding sequence is TGTGCCAGCAGCCAAGGGACAGGGTCGCAGCCCCAGCATTTT. Residues: CASSQGTGSQPQHF.

The chain has TRBV29-1 and TRBJ2-7; TRBD2 aligns across 16 bases. The CDR3 consists of 16 residues. Per the germline V gene, CDR1 is SQVTM and CDR2 is ANQGSEA. J was trimmed by 5 bases and V by 5 bases; bases with no gene match: 9. The CDR3 DNA reads as TGCAGCGTTTTCCCGGGGACTAGCGGGAGGGCAGACGAGCAGTACTTC. Translation gives CSVFPGTSGRADEQYF.

The V call is TRBV6-5, the J call TRBJ1-3; the match to TRBD1 covers 7 bases. Trimming removed 6 bases from V and 3 bases from J; junction bases left unmatched: 5. The germline V gene encodes CDR1 MNHEY and CDR2 SVGAGI. There are 14 residues in the CDR3. The CDR3 loop reads CASSTGVFGNTIYF. The CDR3 DNA is TGTGCCAGCAGCACAGGGGTTTTTGGAAACACCATATATTTT.

The chain recombines TRBV10-3 with TRBJ1-1; TRBD1 is a possible D gene (6 bases). Trimming shortened V by 10 bases and J by 4 bases, and 22 bases separated the two germline ends. This CDR3 has 15 amino acids. The germline CDR1 and CDR2 sequences are ENHRY and SYGVKD. CDR3 protein: CATRGGAPPSTEAFF. CDR3 nucleotide sequence: TGTGCCACTCGAGGGGGGGCCCCGCCATCCACTGAAGCTTTCTTT.

The CDR3 reads CASTSGAGPYEQYF. DNA of the CDR3: TGTGCCAGTACTAGTGGGGCAGGGCCCTACGAGCAGTACTTC. This chain connects TRBV19 to TRBJ2-7; D may be TRBD1 (5 bases). V was cut by 7 bases and J by 2 bases, with 15 bases left in between. Germline loops: CDR1 LNHDA, CDR2 SQIVND (reference sequence). The CDR3 has 14 residues.

CDR3 region: CSSRGFNQPQHF. CDR3 coding DNA: TGTTCCTCCCGGGGATTTAATCAGCCCCAGCATTTT. This sequence joins TRBV27 and TRBJ1-5; D not resolved. The germline V gene encodes CDR1 MNHEY and CDR2 SMNVEV (reference sequence). The CDR3 is 12 amino acids.

V gene TRBV21-1 combines with J gene TRBJ2-5; TRBD2, the table's D call, was not compared with the DNA. TRBV21-1 counts as a pseudogene. The CDR3 has 14 amino acids. Written as DNA, the CDR3 is TGTGCCAGCTGCCTAGCGGGAGAGCAAGAGACCCAGTACTTC. Amino acids: CASCLAGEQETQYF.

V gene TRBV28 combines with J gene TRBJ1-2, with 8 nucleotides matching TRBD1. V lost 5 bases to trimming and J lost 3 bases; unmatched junction nucleotides: 14. Per germline, CDR1 MDHEN and CDR2 SYDVKM. The CDR3 extends over 17 amino acids. DNA of the CDR3: TGTGCCAGCAGTCCTAGCCCCCCAGGGGGCACCGACTATGGCTACACCTTC. Translation gives CASSPSPPGGTDYGYTF.

V and J are TRBV29-1 and TRBJ2-1, with a weak D call TRBD2 (5 bases). V lost 1 base and J 4 bases, leaving 14 bases between the germline ends. The CDR3 length is 15 residues. The germline gives CDR1 SQVTM, CDR2 ANQGSEA. CDR3 sequence reads: CSVEGGQRSYNEQFF. The CDR3 bases are TGCAGCGTTGAAGGCGGGCAGAGGAGTTACAATGAGCAGTTCTTC.

The V gene is TRBV4-1, the J gene TRBJ1-2, with TRBD1 identical over 10 bases. The J segment lost 4 bases and the V segment lost 0 bases, leaving 11 bases of the junction unmatched. This CDR3 comprises 18 residues. The germline V gene has CDR1 MGHRA and CDR2 YSYEKL. CDR3 sequence: CASSQEGLTGGAGYGYTF. The DNA for the CDR3 is TGCGCCAGCAGCCAAGAAGGTTTGACAGGGGGCGCTGGCTATGGCTACACCTTC.

This sequence joins TRBV27 and TRBJ2-7; a weak D match, TRBD1 (7 bases). Germline CDR1 MNHEY, CDR2 SMNVEV (reference sequence). The CDR3 covers 15 residues. Trimming pared 2 bases from V and 4 bases from J, leaving 15 bases between. CDR3 region: CASSLGQGGTYEQYF. The CDR3 nucleotides read TGTGCCAGCAGTTTAGGCCAGGGGGGAACATACGAGCAGTACTTC.

The chain has TRBV29-1 and TRBJ2-4; TRBD2 aligns across 8 bases. Germline V lookup: CDR1 SQVTM, CDR2 ANQGSEA. This CDR3 contains 15 residues. Losses at the gene ends were 4 bases for V and 7 bases for J; bases not matched to a gene: 12. The CDR3 DNA reads as TGCAGCGTTGGGGTTGGCGCGGGAGGTAGTAACATTCAGTACTTC. This gives the protein CSVGVGAGGSNIQYF.

This clone was counted between two and nine times. The chain joins TRBV29-1 to TRBJ1-1; D gene uncertain. From germline, CDR1 is SQVTM and CDR2 ANQGSEA. The CDR3 runs to 10 residues. V was shortened by 3 bases and J by 7 bases, with 6 bases between the two germline ends. CDR3 in amino acids: CSVEGDEAFF. The CDR3 nucleotides read TGCAGCGTTGAGGGCGATGAAGCTTTCTTT.

The chain recombines TRBV28 with TRBJ2-4; D is perhaps TRBD1 (6 bases). The germline V and J ends were trimmed by 2 bases and 6 bases, with 14 bases remaining between them. CDR3 length: 15 amino acids. The germline gives CDR1 MDHEN, CDR2 SYDVKM. The CDR3 region is CASSLQGFRGNIQYF. The DNA of the CDR3 is TGTGCCAGCAGTTTACAGGGGTTTCGGGGAAACATTCAGTACTTC.

The chain links TRBV4-1 to TRBJ2-7, with TRBD1 identical over 7 bases. Trimming cost V 4 bases and J 6 bases; bases outside gene matches: 12. CDR3 size: 15 residues. Germline values: CDR1 MGHRA, CDR2 YSYEKL. The CDR3 region is CASSRIGTVYSEQYF. The DNA for the CDR3 is TGCGCCAGCAGCCGTATCGGGACAGTGTATAGCGAGCAGTACTTC.

This clone occurred a few times. V gene TRBV19 combines with J gene TRBJ1-1, with 7 bases fitting TRBD1. Germline values: CDR1 LNHDA, CDR2 SQIVND (reference sequence). V gave up 6 bases and J gave up 5 bases; unmatched junction bases: 12. The CDR3 contains 15 residues. The CDR3 loop is CASSGTEGARTEAFF. The CDR3 DNA sequence: TGTGCCAGTAGCGGTACAGAGGGGGCGAGAACTGAAGCTTTCTTT.